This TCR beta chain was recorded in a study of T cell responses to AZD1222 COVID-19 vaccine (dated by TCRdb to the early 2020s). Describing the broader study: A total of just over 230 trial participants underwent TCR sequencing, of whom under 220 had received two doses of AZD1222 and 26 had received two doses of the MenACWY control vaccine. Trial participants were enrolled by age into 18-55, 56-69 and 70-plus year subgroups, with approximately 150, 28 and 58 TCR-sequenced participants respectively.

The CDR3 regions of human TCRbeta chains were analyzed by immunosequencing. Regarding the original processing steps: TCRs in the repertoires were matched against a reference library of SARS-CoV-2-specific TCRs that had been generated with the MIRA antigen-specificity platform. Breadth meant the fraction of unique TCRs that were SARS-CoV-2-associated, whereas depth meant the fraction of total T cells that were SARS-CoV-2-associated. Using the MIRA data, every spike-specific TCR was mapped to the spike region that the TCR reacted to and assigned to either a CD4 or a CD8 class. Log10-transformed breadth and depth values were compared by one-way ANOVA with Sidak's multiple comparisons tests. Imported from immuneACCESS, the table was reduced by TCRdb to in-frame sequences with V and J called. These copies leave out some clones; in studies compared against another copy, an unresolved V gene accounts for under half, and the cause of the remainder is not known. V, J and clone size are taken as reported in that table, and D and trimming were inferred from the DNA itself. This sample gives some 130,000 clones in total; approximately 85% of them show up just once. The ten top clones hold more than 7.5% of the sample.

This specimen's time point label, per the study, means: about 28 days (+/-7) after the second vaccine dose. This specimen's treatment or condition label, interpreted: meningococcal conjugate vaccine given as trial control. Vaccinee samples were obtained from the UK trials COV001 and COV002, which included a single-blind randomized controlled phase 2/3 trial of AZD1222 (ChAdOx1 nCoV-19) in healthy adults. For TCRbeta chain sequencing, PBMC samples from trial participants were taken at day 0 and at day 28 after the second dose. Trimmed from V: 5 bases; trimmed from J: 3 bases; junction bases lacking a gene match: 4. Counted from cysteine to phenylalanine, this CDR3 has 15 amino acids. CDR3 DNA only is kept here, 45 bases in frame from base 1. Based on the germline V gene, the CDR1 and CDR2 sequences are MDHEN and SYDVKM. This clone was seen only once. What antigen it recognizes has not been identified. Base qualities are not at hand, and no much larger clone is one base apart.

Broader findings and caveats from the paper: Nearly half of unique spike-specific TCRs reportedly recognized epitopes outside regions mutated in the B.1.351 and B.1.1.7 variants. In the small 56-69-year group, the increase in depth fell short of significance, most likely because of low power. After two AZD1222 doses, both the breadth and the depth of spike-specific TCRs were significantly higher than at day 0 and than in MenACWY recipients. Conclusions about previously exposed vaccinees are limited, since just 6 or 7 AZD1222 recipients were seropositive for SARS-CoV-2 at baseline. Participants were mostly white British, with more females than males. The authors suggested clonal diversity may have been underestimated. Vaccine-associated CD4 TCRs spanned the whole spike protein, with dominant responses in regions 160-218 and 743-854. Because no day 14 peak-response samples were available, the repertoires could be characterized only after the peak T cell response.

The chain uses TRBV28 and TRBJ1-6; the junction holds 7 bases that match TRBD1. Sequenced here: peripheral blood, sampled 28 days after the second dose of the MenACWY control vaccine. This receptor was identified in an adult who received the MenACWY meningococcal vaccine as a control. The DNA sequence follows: TGTGCCAGCAGTGAGAACAGGGGCTATAATTCACCCCTCCACTTT. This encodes CASSENRGYNSPLHF.